These 28 T cell receptor beta chains share one sample of origin, sequenced in a study of blood T cell repertoires in COVID-19. Assay used: immunoSEQ multiplex PCR; TCRdb lists only in-frame clones, some missing. The sample records 150,000 to 160,000 clones, around 85% being singletons. The specimen sequenced was peripheral blood. These receptors all stem from an older woman with acute or convalescent COVID-19.

The rearrangement joins TRBV28 to TRBJ2-3, with D perhaps matching TRBD1 (6 bases). Germline CDR1 MDHEN, CDR2 SYDVKM. V lost 1 base, J lost 2 bases, and 13 bases lay in between. This CDR3 is built from 16 residues. In DNA form, the CDR3 reads TGTGCCAGCAGTTTATCCCGGGACACCTTCACAGATACGCAGTATTTT. Translated, it gives CASSLSRDTFTDTQYF. The full variable domain, with the rest looked up from reference TRBV28 and TRBJ2-3, is DVKVTQSSRYLVKRTGEKVFLECVQDMDHENMFWYRQDPGLGLRLIYFSYDVKMKEKGDIPEGYSVSREKKERFSLILESASTNQTSMYLCASSLSRDTFTDTQYFGPGTRLTVL.

V gene TRBV18 combines with J gene TRBJ1-2; 8 bases fit TRBD1. With 3 bases clipped from V and 0 bases from J, the junction kept 3 bases outside the gene matches. The CDR3 runs to 15 residues. The germline V gene encodes CDR1 KGHSH and CDR2 LQKENI. CDR3 nucleotide sequence: TGTGCCAGCTCACCCCGGACAGGGCCTAACTATGGCTACACCTTC. This translates into CASSPRTGPNYGYTF.

The gene calls are TRBV7-2 and TRBJ1-2; D gene uncertain. In germline, CDR1 is SGHTA, CDR2 FQGNSA. There are 16 residues in the CDR3. V shed 2 bases and J shed 3 bases, with 16 bases lying between them. CDR3 region: CASSLLPADTYYGYTF. DNA of the CDR3: TGTGCCAGCAGCTTACTCCCGGCCGACACATACTATGGCTACACCTTC.

The rearrangement joins TRBV12-3 or TRBV12-4 to TRBJ1-3; a weak D match, TRBD1 (6 bases). The CDR3 runs to 13 residues. V lost 9 bases, J lost 0 bases, and 9 bases lay in between. In nucleotides, the CDR3 is TGTGCCAGTGACAGGCGCTCTGGAAACACCATATATTTT. Residues: CASDRRSGNTIYF.

The chain couples TRBV5-4 to TRBJ2-3; 7 positions agree with TRBD2. V lost 0 bases and J lost 4; bases outside the gene matches: 2. This CDR3 contains 14 residues. Germline CDR1 and CDR2: SGHNT and YYREEE (reference sequence). DNA for the CDR3: TGTGCCAGCAGCTTGGGGGCGGGGGCAGATACGCAGTATTTT. This sequence encodes CASSLGAGADTQYF.

CDR3 region: CATSDPQGQGHYNSPLHF. CDR3 bases: TGTGCCACCAGTGATCCTCAGGGACAGGGGCACTATAATTCACCCCTCCACTTT. J is TRBJ1-6 and V is TRBV24-1; 10 bases line up with TRBD1. V shed 3 bases and J 3 bases; nucleotides not matched to a gene: 7. Germline CDR1 and CDR2: KGHDR and SFDVKD. The CDR3 is 18 amino acids.

The chain joins TRBV5-6 to TRBJ2-5; 9 nucleotides agree with TRBD2. Germline CDR1 is SGHDT and CDR2 is YYEEEE. The CDR3 covers 15 residues. V shed 1 base and J 0 bases; nucleotides not matched to a gene: 1. Here the CDR3 reads CASSLLAGDQETQYF. The DNA of the CDR3 is TGTGCCAGCAGCTTGTTAGCGGGAGACCAAGAGACCCAGTACTTC.

This chain links TRBV5-1 with TRBJ1-1; D is possibly TRBD1 (5 bases). Germline CDR1 and CDR2: SGHRS and YFSETQ. V lost 1 base and J 1 base, leaving 20 bases between the germline ends. This CDR3 contains 18 residues. CDR3 amino acids: CASSLKWDTGLGNTEAFF. The CDR3 DNA is TGCGCCAGCAGCTTGAAGTGGGATACAGGTCTAGGGAACACTGAAGCTTTCTTT.

The chain combines TRBV5-6 with TRBJ1-2; D possibly corresponds to TRBD1 (5 bases). Deletions cut 4 bases from V and 8 bases from J, with 21 bases between. Germline lookup yields CDR1 SGHDT and CDR2 YYEEEE. The length of the CDR3 is 15 residues. CDR3 DNA sequence: TGTGCCAGCAGCGATTCCTTGAAGGGGTGGAGAGGCTACACCTTC. It codes for CASSDSLKGWRGYTF.

The chain combines TRBV29-1 with TRBJ2-7; maybe TRBD1 (5 bases). V was shortened by 4 bases and J by 3 bases, with 7 bases between the two germline ends. Germline CDR1 and CDR2: SQVTM and ANQGSEA. The CDR3 has 11 residues. The CDR3 bases are TGCAGCGTTGGGGGCCGCTACGAGCAGTACGTC. It specifies CSVGGRYEQYV.

V gene TRBV19 combines with J gene TRBJ2-5; 8 nucleotides line up with TRBD1. There are 14 residues in the CDR3. Trimming took 4 bases from V and 5 from J; bases not matched to a gene: 6. The germline V gene encodes CDR1 LNHDA and CDR2 SQIVND (reference sequence). The CDR3 sequence: CASSTGRGLETQYF. The CDR3 DNA is TGTGCCAGTAGTACGGGCAGGGGGCTCGAGACCCAGTACTTC.

The J gene is TRBJ2-3, the V gene TRBV4-2; 7 nucleotides align to TRBD2. V lost 6 bases to trimming and J lost 4 bases; unmatched junction nucleotides: 4. The CDR3 consists of 13 residues. CDR1 LGHNA and CDR2 YNFKEQ come from the germline V gene. The CDR3 coding sequence is TGTGCCAGCAGTACTAGCGCCGCAGATACGCAGTATTTT. This sequence encodes CASSTSAADTQYF.

The V gene is TRBV7-2, the J gene TRBJ1-2; the D is unclear. The germline V gene encodes CDR1 SGHTA and CDR2 FQGNSA. Trimming pared 1 base from V and 3 bases from J, leaving 9 bases between. This CDR3 is 14 amino acids long. The CDR3 loop reads CASSLGTTDYGYTF. The CDR3 coding sequence is TGTGCCAGCAGCTTAGGTACCACAGACTATGGCTACACCTTC.

The chain joins TRBV18 to TRBJ2-1; D gene unclear. The V and J ends lost 3 bases and 4 bases respectively, with 4 bases between them. Germline CDR1 is KGHSH and CDR2 is LQKENI. The CDR3 covers 12 residues. The CDR3 DNA follows: TGTGCCAGCTCACCGACATACAATGAGCAGTTCTTC. Its translation: CASSPTYNEQFF.

This chain joins TRBV23-1 and TRBJ1-1, with 8 bases fitting TRBD1. TRBV23-1 is an ORF, and what it does is uncertain. With 0 bases clipped from V and 5 bases from J, the junction kept 11 bases outside the gene matches. This CDR3 comprises 17 residues. CDR3: CASSQSIQATGETEAFF. The CDR3 DNA sequence: TGCGCCAGCAGTCAATCGATCCAAGCGACAGGGGAAACTGAAGCTTTCTTT.

The V gene is TRBV11-1, the J gene TRBJ1-2, with a possible D match to TRBD1 (5 bases). Germline values: CDR1 SGHAT, CDR2 FQDESV (reference sequence). Trimming pared 2 bases from V and 8 bases from J, leaving 12 bases between. There are 13 residues in the CDR3. The CDR3 is CASSLSGNGGYTF. CDR3 DNA: TGTGCCAGCAGCTTATCAGGGAATGGGGGCTACACCTTC.

The V gene is TRBV5-1, the J gene TRBJ1-1; maybe TRBD1 (5 bases). Per germline, CDR1 SGHRS and CDR2 YFSETQ. With 5 bases removed from V and 7 bases from J, the gap between germline ends came to 15 bases. This CDR3 has 13 amino acids. CDR3 in amino acids: CASRLTALGEAFF. Here the CDR3 DNA reads TGCGCCAGCAGATTGACAGCTCTTGGTGAAGCTTTCTTT.

This clone was found once. The chain uses TRBV5-5 and TRBJ1-6; 7 nucleotides agree with TRBD1. The CDR3 is made up of 18 amino acids. V dropped 2 bases and J dropped 3; count of bases not matched to a gene: 11. Germline V CDR1 and CDR2: SGHKS, YYEKEE (reference sequence). CDR3 region: CASSLRPTGQSYNSPLHF. The CDR3 bases are TGTGCCAGCAGCTTAAGACCCACGGGACAGAGCTATAATTCACCCCTCCACTTT.

The count of this clone is one. CDR3 bases: TGTGCCAGCAGCGGGACAGGCAATCAGCCCCAGCATTTT. Its protein product is CASSGTGNQPQHF. The chain combines TRBV9 with TRBJ1-5; D may be TRBD1 (6 bases). CDR1 is SGDLS, CDR2 YYNGEE, per germline. Trimming removed 3 bases at V and 2 bases at J, with 6 bases between. The CDR3 extends over 13 amino acids.

This chain connects TRBV4-3 to TRBJ1-1, with 9 bases identical to TRBD1. CDR3 size: 18 residues. V lost 0 bases, J lost 6 bases, and 14 bases stayed unmatched. Germline V gene sequence: CDR1 LGHNA, CDR2 YSLEER. CDR3 DNA sequence: TGCGCCAGCAGCCAAGATACAGGGGGCGGAAATAGGAGGTCTGAAGCTTTCTTT. Amino acids: CASSQDTGGGNRRSEAFF.

The chain uses TRBV13 and TRBJ2-3, with TRBD2 matching over 12 bases. V shed 2 bases and J 6 bases; nucleotides not matched to a gene: 6. CDR3 size: 16 residues. Germline CDR1 reads PRHDT; CDR2 reads FYEKMQ (reference sequence). The CDR3 DNA reads TGTGCCAGCAGCTTAAGGACTAGCGGGGTCGTCGATACGCAGTATTTT. Its protein is CASSLRTSGVVDTQYF.

This clone was counted a single time. The chain couples TRBV7-9 to TRBJ2-1, with TRBD1 identical over 9 bases. With 3 bases clipped from V and 3 bases from J, the junction kept 6 bases outside the gene matches. The CDR3 extends over 16 amino acids. The germline gives CDR1 SEHNR, CDR2 FQNEAQ (reference sequence). This CDR3 reads CASSFAAGQGYNEQFF. In DNA form, the CDR3 reads TGTGCCAGCAGCTTCGCGGCGGGACAGGGCTACAATGAGCAGTTCTTC. Drawing the rest from reference TRBV7-9 and TRBJ2-1, the complete variable domain is DTGVSQNPRHKITKRGQNVTFRCDPISEHNRLYWYRQTLGQGPEFLTYFQNEAQLEKSRLLSDRFSAERPKGSFSTLEIQRTEQGDSAMYLCASSFAAGQGYNEQFFGPGTRLTVL.

CDR3 region: CASSFGEGYGYTF. For the CDR3, the DNA is TGTGCCAGCAGCTTCGGGGAAGGGTATGGCTACACCTTC. The genes are TRBV7-9 and TRBJ1-2, with unresolved D. V gave up 3 bases and J gave up 5 bases, with 10 bases separating them. The CDR3 extends over 13 amino acids. Looked up from germline, CDR1 is SEHNR and CDR2 is FQNEAQ (reference sequence).

The rearrangement links TRBV6-5 to TRBJ1-5, with TRBD1 matching over 7 bases. In germline, CDR1 is MNHEY, CDR2 SVGAGI. J was trimmed by 6 bases and V by 6 bases; bases with no gene match: 5. This CDR3 is built from 13 residues. In DNA, the CDR3 is TGTGCCAGCAGACAACAGGGGAGTCAGCCCCAGCATTTT. It is translated as CASRQQGSQPQHF.

V gene TRBV18 combines with J gene TRBJ2-5; 7 nucleotides agree with TRBD2. The germline V gene has CDR1 KGHSH and CDR2 LQKENI. The CDR3 runs to 14 residues. With V trimmed by 4 bases and J by 2 bases, 4 bases remained unmatched. The CDR3 bases are TGTGCCAGCTCACAAGCGGGGAGACAAGAGACCCAGTACTTC. Protein sequence: CASSQAGRQETQYF.

The chain combines TRBV7-2 with TRBJ1-2; TRBD1 is a possible D gene (6 bases). The CDR3 runs to 16 residues. V shed 3 bases and J shed 2 bases, with 16 bases lying between them. Germline V gene data show CDR1 as SGHTA and CDR2 as FQGNSA. The CDR3 nucleotides are TGTGCCAGCAGCTTCCAGTGGGGGGGCCCCAACTATGGCTACACCTTC. It codes for CASSFQWGGPNYGYTF.

The V call is TRBV7-3, the J call TRBJ2-1; 9 nucleotides agree with TRBD2. Trimming removed 0 bases from V and 7 bases from J; junction bases left unmatched: 1. Germline V gene sequence: CDR1 SGHTA, CDR2 FQGTGA. This CDR3 is 14 amino acids long. As DNA, the CDR3 is TGTGCCAGCAGCTTAACTAGCGGGGGAAATGAGCAGTTCTTC. This encodes CASSLTSGGNEQFF.

This sequence joins TRBV5-1 and TRBJ1-1; D not certain. From germline, CDR1 is SGHRS and CDR2 YFSETQ. There are 14 residues in the CDR3. V was cut by 1 base and J by 1 base, with 8 bases left in between. The CDR3 loop is CASSLFSGNTEAFF. The CDR3 DNA is TGCGCCAGCAGCTTGTTCTCGGGGAACACTGAAGCTTTCTTT.